This T cell receptor beta chain was sequenced during a study of OX40 agonist ivuxolimab in advanced cancers. General study results and limits: The antigen specificity of the peripheral T cells (those that were expanded) was not determined.

Assay used: immunoSEQ multiplex PCR; TCRdb lists only in-frame clones, some missing. The table includes about 46,000 clones, about 88% detected once. To note about this clone: Its cognate antigen is unknown.

The germline V and J ends were trimmed by 5 bases and 5 bases, with 16 bases remaining between them. Germline V gene data show CDR1 as LNHDA and CDR2 as SQIVND (reference sequence). The CDR3 runs 14 residues. Sequences were derived from CD4+ or CD8+ T cells sorted from blood, sampled in a trial of the OX40 agonist ivuxolimab. This chain uses TRBV19 with TRBJ2-7; D uncertain. This clonotype was obtained from an adult with an advanced solid tumor such as melanoma, head and neck, liver or kidney cancer. CDR3 sequence: CASSGQNLIHEQYF. The CDR3 region has the DNA TGTGCCAGTAGTGGCCAGAACCTTATCCACGAGCAGTACTTC.